This TCR beta chain was obtained from a study of blood T cell repertoires in COVID-19. Looking at the study overall: The United States, Italy and Spain provided the acute and convalescent COVID-19 samples. The cDNA or gDNA used as material had been derived from T cells, B-cell-depleted T cells, or PBMCs.

This CDR3 contains 14 residues. The germline V gene encodes CDR1 SGHAT and CDR2 FQNNGV. The germline V and J ends were trimmed by 5 bases and 5 bases, with 10 bases remaining between them. Original methodology: By means of reference gene primer amplification, nucleated cell counts were estimated. Assay: immunoSEQ multiplex PCR; the TCRdb copy retains only in-frame clones and omits some. That table supplies the V and J calls and clone size; D and trimming were determined from the DNA. The sample lists 130,000 to 150,000 clones; 80% to 90% were seen once. The chain joins TRBV11-2 to TRBJ1-6, with D maybe TRBD1 (5 bases). The source material was peripheral blood. The TCR sequence derives from a woman between 50 and 59 years old with acute or convalescent COVID-19. In DNA form, the CDR3 reads TGTGCCAGCAGCACGACAGACCATAATTCACCCCTCCACTTT. Translated, it gives CASSTTDHNSPLHF. The entire variable domain, with the rest obtained from reference TRBV11-2 and TRBJ1-6, is as follows: EAGVAQSPRYKIIEKRQSVAFWCNPISGHATLYWYQQILGQGPKLLIQFQNNGVVDDSQLPKDRFSAERLKGVDSTLKIQPAKLEDSAVYLCASSTTDHNSPLHFGNGTRLTVT.